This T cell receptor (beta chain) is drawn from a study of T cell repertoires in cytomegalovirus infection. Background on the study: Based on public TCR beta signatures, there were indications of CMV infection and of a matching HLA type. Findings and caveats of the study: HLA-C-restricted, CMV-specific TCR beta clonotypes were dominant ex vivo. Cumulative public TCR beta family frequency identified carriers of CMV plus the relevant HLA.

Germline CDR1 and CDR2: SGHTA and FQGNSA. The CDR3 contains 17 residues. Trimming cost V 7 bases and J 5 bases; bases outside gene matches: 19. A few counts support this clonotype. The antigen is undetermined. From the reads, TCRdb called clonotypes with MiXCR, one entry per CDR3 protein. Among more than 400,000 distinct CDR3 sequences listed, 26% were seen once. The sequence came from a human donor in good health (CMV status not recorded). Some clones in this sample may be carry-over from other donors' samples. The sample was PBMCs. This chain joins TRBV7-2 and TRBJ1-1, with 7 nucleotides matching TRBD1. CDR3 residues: CASIDDQTGSRGTEAFF. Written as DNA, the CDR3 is TGTGCCAGCATCGACGATCAGACAGGGAGTAGGGGTACTGAAGCTTTCTTT.